One and the same sample provided the 22 T cell receptor beta chains below, sequenced in a study of blood T cells in healthy people across ages. For the second PCR, which ran for roughly 6 to 12 cycles, a sample-barcoded 5' primer and a J-beta primer mix were used. TCRdb independently ran MiXCR on the 5' RACE reads; one entry per CDR3 protein. The sample yields around 1,800,000 distinct CDR3 sequences, roughly two fifths seen once. Sample: blood. The source is a human donor in good health.

The chain links TRBV3-1 to TRBJ1-1, with 7 bases fitting TRBD1. The germline V gene encodes CDR1 LGHDT and CDR2 YNNKEL (reference sequence). Trimming took 6 bases from V and 1 from J; bases not matched to a gene: 5. There are 14 residues in the CDR3. CDR3 amino acids: CASRVNRGNTEAFF. CDR3 nucleotides: TGTGCCAGCAGAGTAAACAGGGGGAACACTGAAGCTTTCTTT.

This clonotype was detected only a few times. The rearrangement links TRBV14 to TRBJ2-7; tentative D call: TRBD2 (5 bases). V dropped 3 bases and J dropped 12 bases, with 15 bases sitting between them. The CDR3 runs to 12 residues. Germline CDR1 SGHDN, CDR2 FVKESK. The CDR3 loop is CASSQVGRRMYF. The CDR3 bases are TGTGCCAGCAGCCAGGTGGGGAGACGAATGTACTTC.

This clonotype has only a few counts. The chain carries TRBV6-2 or TRBV6-3 and TRBJ2-1; 7 bases are shared with TRBD2. Germline CDR1 and CDR2: MNHEY and SVGEGT. The junction had 13 bases not matched to a gene; V was cut back by 4 bases and J by 7 bases. The CDR3 runs to 16 residues. The CDR3 region has the DNA TGTGCCAGCAGTTCCCGGGGGGTGGATTTTGGGAATGAGCAGTTCTTC. Its translation: CASSSRGVDFGNEQFF.

This clonotype has at least ten counts. The chain uses TRBV7-9 and TRBJ1-2, with 9 bases that match TRBD1. Per the germline V gene, CDR1 is SEHNR and CDR2 is FQNEAQ (reference sequence). This CDR3 spans 15 amino acids. After removal of 6 bases from V and 8 bases from J, the junction contained 13 bases not matched to a gene. CDR3 DNA: TGTGCCAGCAGTCAAGAGGGACAGGGAATTAAAGGCTACACCTTC. This translates into CASSQEGQGIKGYTF.

The chain carries TRBV4-2 and TRBJ1-5; no reliable D call. The germline V gene encodes CDR1 LGHNA and CDR2 YNFKEQ. This CDR3 is 13 amino acids long. Trimming removed 1 base from V and 7 bases from J, with 8 bases in between. Written as DNA, the CDR3 is TGTGCCAGCAGCCAAGGAATTGCGCAGCCCCAGCATTTT. As protein: CASSQGIAQPQHF.

This clonotype was counted between two and nine times. The chain combines TRBV12-3 or TRBV12-4 with TRBJ2-4; TRBD2 matches 7 bases. CDR3 length equals 15 residues. V lost 4 bases and J lost 9; bases outside the gene matches: 12. The CDR3 loop is CASSSGRGVGGIQYF. As DNA, the CDR3 is TGTGCCAGCAGTTCGGGCCGGGGGGTTGGGGGCATTCAGTACTTC.

The chain is built from TRBV24-1 and TRBJ2-7; D is possibly TRBD1 (5 bases). CDR3 size: 13 residues. Germline loops: CDR1 KGHDR, CDR2 SFDVKD. The ends were cut back, 5 bases at V and 4 bases at J, with 11 bases in the middle. As DNA, the CDR3 is TGTGCCACCAGTGGCCGGACAACTTACGAGCAGTACTTC. Protein product: CATSGRTTYEQYF.

This clonotype was counted a few times. The chain combines TRBV10-3 with TRBJ1-1, with D perhaps TRBD1 (5 bases). Trimming shortened V by 3 bases and J by 5 bases, and 13 bases separated the two germline ends. The germline V gene has CDR1 ENHRY and CDR2 SYGVKD. The CDR3 sequence is 14 residues long. CDR3: CAISEEGVLTEAFF. The CDR3 DNA reads TGTGCCATCAGTGAAGAAGGGGTGCTTACTGAAGCTTTCTTT.

Here the CDR3 DNA reads TGCGCCAGCAGCCAAGATCCCCACAGGGGGCTATACAATGAGCAGTTCTTC. Its protein is CASSQDPHRGLYNEQFF. The V gene is TRBV4-3, the J gene TRBJ2-1; 9 nucleotides align to TRBD1. Germline V gives CDR1 LGHNA, CDR2 YSLEER. This CDR3 has 17 amino acids. The J segment lost 4 bases and the V segment lost 0 bases, leaving 7 bases of the junction unmatched.

This clonotype turned up a few times. The chain employs TRBV10-3 and TRBJ2-7; maybe TRBD1 (6 bases). The CDR3 is 13 amino acids. CDR1 and CDR2 (germline): ENHRY, SYGVKD. V lost 4 bases to trimming and J lost 6 bases, with 13 bases between them. CDR3 DNA: TGTGCCATCAGTGCAGGGGATCTGGGCGAGCAGTACTTC. Its protein is CAISAGDLGEQYF.

This clonotype was found a few times. This could be a read error, since a much larger clone is one nucleotide away. This sequence joins TRBV11-2 and TRBJ2-6; D is possibly TRBD1 or TRBD2 (5 bases each). CDR1 and CDR2 from the germline V gene are SGHAT and FQNNGV. There are 16 residues in the CDR3. The chain's CDR3 is CTSSLGRSSGANVLTF. The CDR3 DNA reads as TGTACCAGCAGCTTGGGACGGAGCTCTGGGGCCAACGTCCTGACTTTC.

The gene calls are TRBV13 and TRBJ1-1; TRBD1 is a possible D gene (5 bases). Germline values: CDR1 PRHDT, CDR2 FYEKMQ (reference sequence). CDR3 size: 15 residues. V lost 5 bases and J 1 base, leaving 14 bases between the germline ends. CDR3 in amino acids: CASSTPEGRNTEAFF. CDR3 DNA: TGTGCCAGCAGCACCCCAGAGGGGCGGAACACTGAAGCTTTCTTT.

The J gene is TRBJ1-1, the V gene TRBV4-1; 9 bases match TRBD1. CDR1 MGHRA and CDR2 YSYEKL come from the germline V gene. CDR3 length: 16 amino acids. V gave up 2 bases and J gave up 2 bases; unmatched junction bases: 6. DNA for the CDR3: TGCGCCAGCAGCCAACCCCCGGGACAGGGCAACACTGAAGCTTTCTTT. Translating gives CASSQPPGQGNTEAFF.

This clonotype showed up just a few times. V gene TRBV7-6 combines with J gene TRBJ2-6, with TRBD2 as a possible D gene (6 bases). The CDR3 totals 21 residues. Trimming left V 2 bases short and J 0 bases short, with 23 bases between. CDR1 and CDR2 (germline): SGHVS, FNYEAQ. For the CDR3, the DNA is TGTGCCAGCAGCTTACCTAGGGACTTTCCTACGCGCAACTCTGGGGCCAACGTCCTGACTTTC. It codes for CASSLPRDFPTRNSGANVLTF.

The V gene is TRBV7-3, the J gene TRBJ2-5, with 10 bases matching TRBD2. J gave up 5 bases and V 1 base, and 7 bases lay outside the gene matches. Germline CDR1 SGHTA, CDR2 FQGTGA. The CDR3 has 16 residues. DNA for the CDR3: TGTGCCAGCAGCTTAAAGGGAGCGGGGGGGCCGGAGACCCAGTACTTC. Its translation: CASSLKGAGGPETQYF.

The rearrangement links TRBV20-1 to TRBJ1-4; TRBD1 might be the D (6 bases). This CDR3 contains 13 residues. Trimming took 3 bases from V and 8 from J, leaving 13 bases between them. Germline loops: CDR1 DFQATT, CDR2 SNEGSKA (reference sequence). CDR3 bases: TGCAGTGCTAGTACGGGGGGCCGGGAAAAACTGTTTTTT. The encoded protein is CSASTGGREKLFF.

This clonotype was seen ten or more times. The chain combines TRBV29-1 with TRBJ2-6; D possibly uses TRBD1 or TRBD2 (5 bases each). Germline CDR1 and CDR2: SQVTM and ANQGSEA. Trimming took 5 bases from V and 0 from J, leaving 11 bases between them. The CDR3 spans 15 residues. The CDR3 sequence is CSVYGADSGANVLTF. In DNA form, the CDR3 reads TGCAGCGTTTACGGGGCAGACTCTGGGGCCAACGTCCTGACTTTC.

This clonotype occurred many times. This chain joins TRBV6-5 and TRBJ1-5, with D possibly TRBD1 on 6 matching bases. Germline-derived CDR1 and CDR2 are MNHEY and SVGAGI. The CDR3 length is 15 residues. Trimming left V 2 bases short and J 6 bases short, with 14 bases between. CDR3 bases: TGTGCCAGCAGTTACGGGCGGGGGCTGGGTCAGCCCCAGCATTTT. This sequence encodes CASSYGRGLGQPQHF.

This clonotype was recorded a few times. V gene TRBV30 combines with J gene TRBJ1-2; 8 positions match TRBD1. Germline CDR1 is GTSNPN and CDR2 is SVGIG (reference sequence). The CDR3 contains 13 residues. V dropped 2 bases and J dropped 7; count of bases not matched to a gene: 6. CDR3 protein: CAWSRGQGVGYTF. For the CDR3, the DNA is TGTGCCTGGAGTCGAGGACAGGGAGTTGGCTACACCTTC.

The gene calls are TRBV9 and TRBJ2-5; TRBD2 matches at 12 bases. Germline lookup yields CDR1 SGDLS and CDR2 YYNGEE. This CDR3 is 17 amino acids long. Trimming cost V 2 bases and J 1 base; bases outside gene matches: 6. The CDR3 DNA reads TGTGCCAGCAGCGTGAGGGTACTAGCGGGGGGCCAAGAGACCCAGTACTTC. Amino acids: CASSVRVLAGGQETQYF.

In its sample, this clonotype was seen once. The chain joins TRBV29-1 to TRBJ2-1; TRBD2 agrees at 9 bases. The V gene's germline CDR1 is SQVTM and CDR2 ANQGSEA. The V segment lost 3 bases and the J segment 5 bases; nucleotides outside the gene matches: 5. This CDR3 contains 14 residues. The CDR3, as DNA: TGCAGCGTTGACGTGGGACTAGCTGACAATGAGCAGTTCTTC. Amino acid sequence: CSVDVGLADNEQFF.

The chain employs TRBV29-1 and TRBJ2-1; D uncertain. Germline V gene data show CDR1 as SQVTM and CDR2 as ANQGSEA. The V gene lost 0 bases and the J gene lost 6 bases, with 12 bases spanning the gap. CDR3 size: 14 residues. CDR3 DNA: TGCAGCGTTGAAGATCGTTTATGGGGCAATGAGCAGTTCTTC. It codes for CSVEDRLWGNEQFF.